This T cell receptor beta chain originates from a study of blood T cell repertoires in COVID-19 (dated by TCRdb to 2018 to 2021). Concerning the study at large: The collaborator samples originated in the United States, Italy and Spain and spanned the acute and convalescent phases of COVID-19. The repertoires were released in a freely available public database meant as a resource for research on the immune response to SARS-CoV-2. HLA class I and class II types, where available, came from metadata supplied by the sample provider rather than from assay-based typing. The material from the prospective study consisted of cDNA or gDNA derived from T cells, B-cell-depleted T cells, or PBMCs. A de-identified subject ID, COVID-19 status, age in years and sex were almost always included in the sample metadata. Deeply sampled blood TCRbeta repertoires from subjects exposed to, actively infected with, or recovered from COVID-19 were included in the dataset. The samples were drawn from two sources: the first 160 participants of the ongoing ImmuneRACE study, and fewer than 1,500 subjects contributed by 6 global collaborators.

This clone has only one observation. Its recognized antigen is unknown. No base quality values were provided; no much bigger clone lies one nucleotide off. TCRbeta CDR3 regions were amplified from genomic DNA by means of the immunoSEQ Assay, a bias-controlled multiplex PCR. On the authors' methods: The number of nucleated cells in each sample was estimated from the amplification of reference gene primers within the assay. To quantify the absolute abundance of each unique TCRbeta CDR3 rearrangement, sequence reads were collapsed and filtered. Productive Simpson clonality was computed per sample as the square root of Simpson's diversity index over productive rearrangements. The table was pulled from immuneACCESS by TCRdb, which kept in-frame rearrangements only. Such tables lose some clones; where checked, under half of the loss comes from unresolved V genes, and the rest has no known cause. From that table come the V and J calls and clone size; the DNA was used to work out D and trimming. Counted in this sample were approximately 110,000 clones; around 80% of them appeared once. 20% to 25% of the sample lies in the top ten.

The paper as a whole reports these results and caveats: The amount of clinical and demographic metadata varied by source and participant and was provided uncurated.

From cysteine to phenylalanine, the CDR3 is 14 amino acids long. Only the CDR3 DNA stays, 42 bases, in frame from base 1. CDR1 and CDR2, per the germline V gene, are MNHNS and SASEGT. V is cut by 1 base and J by 3 bases, and the space between the germline ends is 6 bases. Whole blood was collected in K2EDTA tubes by collaborating institutions according to the institutions' own protocols. For TCRbeta analysis, collaborators shipped samples as frozen whole blood, isolated PBMCs, or DNA extracted from either of those sample types. The rearrangement joined TRBV6-1 to TRBJ2-2, with no reliable assignment of the D segment. Material for sequencing was peripheral blood. This clonotype was obtained from a man in his sixties or seventies with active or convalescent COVID-19. The CDR3 protein sequence reads: CASSEVPDTGELFF. The DNA sequence is given as TGTGCCAGCAGTGAAGTGCCAGACACCGGGGAGCTGTTTTTT.